Listed below are T cell receptor beta chains from one sample, sequenced in a study of blood T cell repertoires in COVID-19. Profiling relied on immunoSEQ multiplex PCR, and the TCRdb table lists in-frame clones only, not all of them. The table records tens of thousands of clones, over 70% of them present only once. The sample comprised peripheral blood. All receptors come from a woman aged 50 to 65 with acute or convalescent COVID-19. The conserved cysteine and the conserved F or W are not part of the CDR3 here. D genes are given only for firm matches.

TRBD1	TRBJ1-3	TRBV7-9	ASSPPGTGSGNTIY
-	TRBJ1-1	TRBV4-1	ASSQGRDSREAF
-	TRBJ1-1	TRBV19	ASSARKAGEWEAF
TRBD1	TRBJ1-2	TRBV12-3/TRBV12-4	ASSEGQGYGYT
-	TRBJ1-1	TRBV20-1	SAGGAGLLRDTEAF
TRBD1	TRBJ2-5	TRBV4-2	ASSQGTGSETQY
-	TRBJ1-2	TRBV5-6	ASSLAQNYGYT
TRBD1	TRBJ1-5	TRBV2	ASSAARGHNQPQH
TRBD1	TRBJ1-4	TRBV7-9	ASSLVLDRANEKLF
TRBD2	TRBJ2-1	TRBV28	ASSPIAGLYNEQF
TRBD2	TRBJ2-1	TRBV28	ASSSTRGGNNEQF
TRBD1	TRBJ2-7	TRBV5-4	ASSSPGQGTYEQY
-	TRBJ2-7	TRBV5-4	ASSFRDSPYEQY
-	TRBJ1-2	TRBV5-5	ASRAAWGGDYGYT